This T cell receptor (beta chain) was recovered during a study of a mutant IDH1 vaccine in newly diagnosed glioma. Measured with immunoSEQ multiplex PCR; TCRdb has only the in-frame clones, and not every one. The sample holds around 46,000 clones, 78% seen once. Time point described: week 5, during vaccination. The vaccine gave 300 ug of a 20-mer mutant IDH1 peptide subcutaneously per dose. A note on this clone: Its specificity is not known.

CDR1 and CDR2 (germline): LNHNV, YYDKDF (reference sequence). CDR3 length: 16 amino acids. The trim removed 4 bases at V and 3 bases at J, leaving 9 bases unmatched. Sequenced material: PBMCs, taken from a glioma patient whose treatment included an IDH1 peptide vaccine. The chain uses TRBV15 and TRBJ2-1, with 7 positions matching TRBD1. This clonotype was sampled from a man aged 50 or older with glioma. DNA for the CDR3: TGTGCCACCAGCACCGACCTAGGGACAGACTACAATGAGCAGTTCTTC. Protein sequence: CATSTDLGTDYNEQFF.